This entry lists 27 T cell receptor beta chains sequenced from one sample in a study of cytomegalovirus exposure and HLA in healthy donors. 60 Vbeta and 13 Jbeta primers were used in PCR. Only in-frame clones appear in the TCRdb table, and some are missing; sequencing was by immunoSEQ multiplex PCR. The sample holds under 200,000 clones, 70% to 80% seen once. The sample consisted of PBMCs. The receptors stem from a male donor in good health and CMV-seropositive.

This clone was observed a handful of times. The chain joins TRBV27 to TRBJ1-1; 9 bases align to TRBD1. Germline V gene sequence: CDR1 MNHEY, CDR2 SMNVEV (reference sequence). J lost 3 bases, V lost 5 bases, and 7 bases had no gene match. The CDR3 is made up of 15 amino acids. CDR3 region: CASSPLGTGHTEAFF. The CDR3 nucleotides read TGTGCCAGCAGTCCTCTCGGGACAGGGCACACTGAAGCTTTCTTT.

The chain uses TRBV7-2 and TRBJ2-5; 7 bases map to TRBD1. V was clipped by 5 bases and J by 1 base; unmatched bases: 4. The germline V gene encodes CDR1 SGHTA and CDR2 FQGNSA. The CDR3 consists of 14 residues. CDR3 DNA: TGTGCCAGCAGCCCACAGGGGTCCCAAGAGACCCAGTACTTC. This sequence encodes CASSPQGSQETQYF.

The rearrangement uses TRBV7-2 and TRBJ2-7, with unresolved D. CDR1 is SGHTA and CDR2 is FQGNSA in the germline V gene. Between the trimmed V and J ends, which lost 6 bases and 4 bases, there was a span of 7 bases. This CDR3 is 11 amino acids long. The CDR3 sequence is CASSREYEQYF. The CDR3 DNA follows: TGTGCCAGCAGTCGCGAATACGAGCAGTACTTC.

The sample holds a few counts of this clone. The chain carries TRBV4-3 and TRBJ1-2; D perhaps matches TRBD1 (5 bases). The CDR3 contains 15 residues. V was trimmed by 1 base and J by 3 bases, leaving 12 bases between them. Germline CDR1 LGHNA, CDR2 YSLEER. This CDR3 reads CASSQAIDSHYGYTF. In DNA form, the CDR3 reads TGCGCCAGCAGCCAAGCGATCGACAGCCACTATGGCTACACCTTC.

This clone appeared once. The V gene is TRBV2, the J gene TRBJ1-1; TRBD1 might be the D (6 bases). This CDR3 spans 14 amino acids. Between the trimmed V and J ends, which lost 5 bases and 1 base, there was a span of 11 bases. Germline assignment: CDR1 SNHLY and CDR2 FYNNEI. CDR3 protein: CASSTGQGNTEAFF. CDR3 sequence (DNA): TGTGCCAGCAGTACGGGACAAGGGAACACTGAAGCTTTCTTT. The full variable domain, its missing parts supplied by reference TRBV2 and TRBJ1-1, is EPEVTQTPSHQVTQMGQEVILRCVPISNHLYFYWYRQILGQKVEFLVSFYNNEISEKSEIFDDQFSVERPDGSNFTLKIRSTKLEDSAMYFCASSTGQGNTEAFFGQGTRLTVV.

This clone was found once. V gene TRBV30 combines with J gene TRBJ2-1; 10 bases match TRBD2. Germline-derived CDR1 and CDR2 are GTSNPN and SVGIG (reference sequence). With 4 bases clipped from V and 3 bases from J, the junction kept 0 bases outside the gene matches. The CDR3 runs 13 residues. As DNA, the CDR3 is TGTGCCTGGACTAGCGGGAGCTACAATGAGCAGTTCTTC. Protein product: CAWTSGSYNEQFF.

The CDR3 here is CASSIEGGDYEQYF. In nucleotides, the CDR3 is TGTGCCAGTAGTATCGAGGGAGGGGACTACGAGCAGTACTTC. The chain uses TRBV19 and TRBJ2-5; 7 positions agree with TRBD2. The J call may be incorrect, as the DNA end agrees better with TRBJ2-7. CDR1 and CDR2 (germline): LNHDA, SQIVND (reference sequence). The CDR3 is 14 residues long.

CDR3 in DNA: TGTGCCAGTAGCGACCTGCGACAGGGGGCGTCGAACTATGGCTACACCTTC. This encodes CASSDLRQGASNYGYTF. V gene TRBV19 combines with J gene TRBJ1-2; 10 positions match TRBD1. The CDR3 is 17 residues long. Germline assignment: CDR1 LNHDA and CDR2 SQIVND (reference sequence). The trim removed 6 bases at V and 2 bases at J, leaving 12 bases unmatched.

The chain joins TRBV7-9 to TRBJ1-1, with a tentative D call TRBD1 (5 bases). CDR3 length equals 12 residues. The V gene lost 6 bases and the J gene lost 5 bases, with 10 bases spanning the gap. Germline V CDR1 and CDR2: SEHNR, FQNEAQ (reference sequence). CDR3 sequence reads: CASRPDSTEAFF. CDR3 nucleotides: TGTGCCAGCAGACCCGACAGTACTGAAGCTTTCTTT.

This chain uses TRBV6-1 with TRBJ1-6, with D perhaps matching TRBD1 (5 bases). Germline CDR1 reads MNHNS; CDR2 reads SASEGT. CDR3 length equals 14 residues. The germline V and J ends were trimmed by 5 bases and 6 bases, with 11 bases remaining between them. CDR3 DNA sequence: TGTGCCAGCAGTTTCCCGCAGGGTAATTCACCCCTCCACTTT. Translated: CASSFPQGNSPLHF.

This chain links TRBV2 with TRBJ1-2; 8 nucleotides line up with TRBD1. V was clipped by 7 bases and J by 8 bases; unmatched bases: 6. The germline gives CDR1 SNHLY, CDR2 FYNNEI. The CDR3 is 12 residues long. This CDR3 reads CASTTGGYGYTF. The CDR3 nucleotides are TGTGCCAGCACCACAGGGGGGTACGGCTACACCTTC.

Only one count was recorded for this clone. The chain carries TRBV5-4 and TRBJ2-5, with TRBD2 as a possible D gene (6 bases). The length of the CDR3 is 15 residues. With 3 bases removed from V and 0 bases from J, the gap between germline ends came to 12 bases. CDR1 and CDR2 (germline): SGHNT, YYREEE (reference sequence). CDR3 loop: CASSSGGANQETQYF. Written as DNA, the CDR3 is TGTGCCAGCAGCTCTGGAGGGGCGAACCAAGAGACCCAGTACTTC. Drawing the rest from reference TRBV5-4 and TRBJ2-5, the complete variable domain is ETGVTQSPTHLIKTRGQQVTLRCSSQSGHNTVSWYQQALGQGPQFIFQYYREEENGRGNFPPRFSGLQFPNYSSELNVNALELDDSALYLCASSSGGANQETQYFGPGTRLLVL.

CDR3 nucleotides: TGTGCCAGTAGTACAGAAAACTATAGCAATCAGCCCCAGCATTTT. Its translation is CASSTENYSNQPQHF. This chain links TRBV19 with TRBJ1-5, with D hard to call. The CDR3 sequence is 15 residues long. In germline, CDR1 is LNHDA, CDR2 SQIVND (reference sequence). Trimming shortened V by 4 bases and J by 0 bases, and 10 bases separated the two germline ends.

This sequence joins TRBV5-4 and TRBJ2-2; 7 positions match TRBD2. Trimming cost V 0 bases and J 6 bases; bases outside gene matches: 5. The germline V gene has CDR1 SGHNT and CDR2 YYREEE (reference sequence). The CDR3 consists of 15 residues. CDR3 nucleotides: TGTGCCAGCAGCTTGGGGGGGAGGGGCGCCGGGGAGCTGTTTTTT. This codes for CASSLGGRGAGELFF.

In this sample, this clone turned up a few times. The CDR3 is CASSWGTSSGETQYF. CDR3 bases: TGCGCCAGCAGCTGGGGGACTAGCAGCGGCGAGACCCAGTACTTC. V gene TRBV5-1 combines with J gene TRBJ2-5; 9 nucleotides match TRBD2. V dropped 3 bases and J dropped 5; count of bases not matched to a gene: 8. The length of the CDR3 is 15 residues. The V gene's germline CDR1 is SGHRS and CDR2 YFSETQ.

V and J are TRBV7-8 and TRBJ1-2, with TRBD1 matching 9 bases. Germline V gene data show CDR1 as SGHVS and CDR2 as FQNEAQ. This CDR3 spans 14 amino acids. V lost 2 bases to trimming and J lost 4 bases; unmatched junction nucleotides: 2. CDR3 in amino acids: CASSLQDRGYGYTF. The CDR3 coding sequence is TGTGCCAGCAGCTTACAGGACAGGGGCTATGGCTACACCTTC.

In its sample, this clone was seen a few times. The V call is TRBV6-5, the J call TRBJ1-2; perhaps TRBD1 as D (6 bases). V shed 6 bases and J shed 8 bases, with 13 bases lying between them. Germline V gene data show CDR1 as MNHEY and CDR2 as SVGAGI. The CDR3 is 12 residues long. For the CDR3, the DNA is TGTGCCAGCAGAACACAGGGCTCCGGCTACACCTTC. Protein sequence: CASRTQGSGYTF.

About this clone itself: This specimen includes other DNA sequences encoding the same CDR3. The chain joins TRBV6-5 to TRBJ2-5; D remains ambiguous. Trimming cost V 0 bases and J 2 bases, with 4 bases left between them. This CDR3 spans 13 amino acids. Germline V gene sequence: CDR1 MNHEY, CDR2 SVGAGI. CDR3 in DNA: TGTGCCAGCAGTTACTCTCGTCAAGAGACCCAGTACTTC. Its protein product is CASSYSRQETQYF.

A note on this clone: Mismatch with germline at one junction end may stem from a read error. This chain uses TRBV30 with TRBJ2-7, with a weak D call TRBD2 (5 bases). Germline-derived CDR1 and CDR2 are GTSNPN and SVGIG (reference sequence). This CDR3 is built from 9 residues. This chain's CDR3 is CAFSLVDLF. The DNA for the CDR3 is TGTGCCTTTTCACTAGTGGACCTATTC.

The chain recombines TRBV28 with TRBJ2-7; TRBD1 matches at 7 bases. Germline V gene data show CDR1 as MDHEN and CDR2 as SYDVKM. J gave up 0 bases and V 3 bases, and 5 bases lay outside the gene matches. The CDR3 totals 15 residues. Here the CDR3 reads CASSFQGVSSYEQYF. CDR3 in DNA: TGTGCCAGCAGTTTCCAGGGGGTTAGCTCCTACGAGCAGTACTTC.

The chain couples TRBV7-3 to TRBJ2-5; 8 bases fit TRBD2. This CDR3 is 15 amino acids long. Germline-derived CDR1 and CDR2 are SGHTA and FQGTGA. V lost 4 bases and J lost 1; bases outside the gene matches: 5. CDR3 in amino acids: CASSSIAGTQETQYF. CDR3 sequence (DNA): TGTGCCAGCAGCTCTATAGCGGGGACCCAAGAGACCCAGTACTTC. The full variable domain, completed using reference TRBV7-3 and TRBJ2-5, is GAGVSQTPSNKVTEKGKYVELRCDPISGHTALYWYRQSLGQGPEFLIYFQGTGAADDSGLPNDRFFAVRPEGSVSTLKIQRTERGDSAVYLCASSSIAGTQETQYFGPGTRLLVL.

The V gene is TRBV4-2, the J gene TRBJ1-5; 7 bases align to TRBD1. Trimming took 3 bases from V and 4 from J; bases not matched to a gene: 6. CDR1 is LGHNA, CDR2 YNFKEQ, per germline. The CDR3 is made up of 15 amino acids. As DNA, the CDR3 is TGTGCCAGCAGCCAGCTACAGGGGTTTAATCAGCCCCAGCATTTT. Translation: CASSQLQGFNQPQHF.

V is TRBV4-2 and J is TRBJ1-5; D unresolved. The V gene lost 0 bases and the J gene lost 5 bases, with 14 bases spanning the gap. This CDR3 has 16 residues. Germline CDR1 and CDR2: LGHNA and YNFKEQ. In DNA, the CDR3 is TGTGCCAGCAGCCAAGAACCAGGCCGTCCGGATCAGCCCCAGCATTTT. Translation gives CASSQEPGRPDQPQHF.

V usage is TRBV7-9 and J usage is TRBJ2-3; 7 nucleotides line up with TRBD2. The length of the CDR3 is 11 residues. CDR1 is SEHNR and CDR2 is FQNEAQ in the germline V gene (reference sequence). The CDR3 here is CAGGNTDTQYF. CDR3 DNA: TGTGCGGGGGGGAACACAGATACGCAGTATTTT.

This clone was recorded only once. The chain couples TRBV4-1 to TRBJ1-1; D gene unclear. Trimming took 7 bases from V and 5 from J, leaving 17 bases between them. Germline-derived CDR1 and CDR2 are MGHRA and YSYEKL. The CDR3 is 14 residues long. CDR3: CASTTPGSSTEAFF. The CDR3 nucleotides read TGCGCCAGCACCACCCCGGGAAGCTCTACTGAAGCTTTCTTT.

The V call is TRBV6-5, the J call TRBJ1-4; TRBD1 agrees at 7 bases. Per the germline V gene, CDR1 is MNHEY and CDR2 is SVGAGI. This CDR3 has 15 residues. The J segment lost 3 bases and the V segment lost 2 bases, leaving 3 bases of the junction unmatched. Here the CDR3 reads CASSYRGTANEKLFF. CDR3 DNA sequence: TGTGCCAGCAGTTACCGCGGGACAGCTAATGAAAAACTGTTTTTT.

The chain combines TRBV7-2 with TRBJ2-1; D is perhaps TRBD2 (5 bases). Germline V CDR1 and CDR2: SGHTA, FQGNSA. CDR3 length equals 12 residues. V was trimmed by 3 bases and J by 8 bases, leaving 8 bases between them. The CDR3 here is CASSLGVYEQFF. CDR3 nucleotides: TGTGCCAGCAGCTTGGGAGTCTATGAGCAGTTCTTC.